A selection of T cell receptor beta chains follows, all from one sample in a study of PD-L1 blockade in urothelial cancer. Repertoires were generated with immunoSEQ multiplex PCR, while TCRdb's copy carries only in-frame clones and drops some. Among approximately 50,000 clones listed, around 84% were seen once. Sequenced here: PBMCs, sampled around atezolizumab (anti-PD-L1) treatment. These receptors were collected from a man aged 65 to 79 with urothelial cancer. Each CDR3 is given with its conserved first and last residue. The D gene is left open where the match is weak. The size of a clone is reported for some rows only, either as once, few or many, or as a class for expanded clones.

size	V	J	D	DNA	CDR3
.	TRBV28	TRBJ2-7	TRBD1	TGTGCCAGTGGTTCGGGACAGAATTACGAGCAGTACTTC	CASGSGQNYEQYF
.	TRBV2	TRBJ2-7	TRBD2	TGTGCCAGCACCGCCCTGGGAGGGGAAGGCTACGAGCAGTACTTC	CASTALGGEGYEQYF
.	TRBV28	TRBJ1-1	.	TGTGCCAGCAGTGTCCAGGTCGCTGAAGCTTTCTTT	CASSVQVAEAFF
few	TRBV2	TRBJ2-1	TRBD1	TGTGCCAGCAGCCTAAGAGGGACAGGGTACAATGAGCAGTTCTTC	CASSLRGTGYNEQFF
.	TRBV2	TRBJ2-1	TRBD1	TGTGCCAGCATGCCGGGACAGGGGGCCGGTACAAATGAGCAGTTCTTC	CASMPGQGAGTNEQFF
.	TRBV6-1	TRBJ2-3	TRBD1	TGTGCCAGCAGTGAGAAGGGACAGGGGGTATCGATTAGGCAGTATTTT	CASSEKGQGVSIRQYF
.	TRBV7-9	TRBJ1-2	TRBD1	TGTGCCAGCAGCCGGACAGGGAACTATGGCTACACCTTC	CASSRTGNYGYTF
.	TRBV28	TRBJ1-1	.	TGTGCCAGCAGTTTCCCGGACAGCAGGAACACTGAAGCTTTCTTT	CASSFPDSRNTEAFF
.	TRBV9	TRBJ2-7	.	TGTGCCAGCAGCACAGGGTTTTCCTACGAGCAGTACTTC	CASSTGFSYEQYF
few	TRBV4-3	TRBJ2-7	.	TGCGCCAGCAGCCAGAGGGGGAGTGAGCAGTACTTC	CASSQRGSEQYF
.	TRBV20-1	TRBJ2-5	.	TGCAGTGCTAGCGTTCAACTGGCCCAGTACTTC	CSASVQLAQYF
.	TRBV4-3	TRBJ1-2	.	TGCGCCAGCAGCCATAACCCAATAGCTAACTATGGCTACACCTTC	CASSHNPIANYGYTF
.	TRBV7-9	TRBJ1-6	.	TGTGCCAGCAGCTTAGTCCGGGGCGCGGGATCACCCCTCCACTTT	CASSLVRGAGSPLHF
.	TRBV19	TRBJ2-3	TRBD2	TGTGCCAGTAGTTTGGAGCGGGGGGGCCGGATCACAGATACGCAGTATTTT	CASSLERGGRITDTQYF
.	TRBV18	TRBJ1-1	.	TGTGCCAGCTCACCTTTGGACAGAATGAACACTGAAGCTTTCTTT	CASSPLDRMNTEAFF
.	TRBV18	TRBJ2-1	TRBD1	TGTGCCAGCTCAGGGTCCTTGACAGGGGGTGGCTACAATGAGCAGTTCTTC	CASSGSLTGGGYNEQFF
.	TRBV9	TRBJ2-1	TRBD2	TGTGCCAGCAGCGTATTAGGGACTAGCGGTTACAATGAGCAGTTCTTC	CASSVLGTSGYNEQFF
.	TRBV30	TRBJ1-6	TRBD1	TGTGCCTGGAGACTAACAGGGGAGGCTTCACCCCTCCACTTT	CAWRLTGEASPLHF
few	TRBV30	TRBJ2-5	.	TGTGCCTGCCTAGGAGGTGGGCCCGAGACCCAGTACTTC	CACLGGGPETQYF
.	TRBV7-3	TRBJ1-2	.	TGTGCCAGCAGACCCCAGGGAGGGACTAACTATGGCTACACCTTC	CASRPQGGTNYGYTF
.	TRBV29-1	TRBJ1-1	TRBD1	TGCAGCGTTGTAAGGGACAGGGAGACTGAAGCTTTCTTT	CSVVRDRETEAFF
.	TRBV18	TRBJ1-1	TRBD1	TGTGCCAGCTCAGGGGGACAGGGTGGCACTGAAGCTTTCTTT	CASSGGQGGTEAFF
few	TRBV6-5	TRBJ1-5	.	TGTGCCAGCTCTGGGGGCCCGTTGCAGCCCCAGCATTTT	CASSGGPLQPQHF
.	TRBV5-1	TRBJ1-6	.	TGCGCCAGCAGCTTGGGGGGCGCCGGTGGAAGCTCCTATAATTCACCCCTCCACTTT	CASSLGGAGGSSYNSPLHF
.	TRBV5-4	TRBJ2-7	.	TGTGCCAGCAGGGATGGAGGATTAGACGAGCAGTACTTC	CASRDGGLDEQYF
.	TRBV11-2	TRBJ2-5	.	TGTGCCAGCAGCCTAGGGACGCGGGGGCCCAAAGAGACCCAGTACTTC	CASSLGTRGPKETQYF
.	TRBV6-5	TRBJ1-1	.	TGTGCCAGCAGGCCCACAGAGACCACTGAAGCTTTCTTT	CASRPTETTEAFF
.	TRBV28	TRBJ1-5	.	TGTGCCAGCAGTTTGATGGGGGCAGGGCAGCCCCAGCATTTT	CASSLMGAGQPQHF
.	TRBV5-6	TRBJ1-1	.	TGTGCCAGCACAGATGCGGGAACAATGAACACTGAAGCTTTCTTT	CASTDAGTMNTEAFF
.	TRBV6-6	TRBJ1-3	.	TGTGCCAGCAGTTACTCGAGAGCGGCATCTGGAAACACCATATATTTT	CASSYSRAASGNTIYF
.	TRBV4-1	TRBJ2-1	TRBD1	TGCGCCAGCAGCTCCAATCCGGGACAGGGGTATCATGAGCAGTTCTTC	CASSSNPGQGYHEQFF
.	TRBV6-1	TRBJ2-3	.	TGTGCCAGCAGTGATGGGGGGACTAGCACAGATACGCAGTATTTT	CASSDGGTSTDTQYF
.	TRBV23-1	TRBJ2-5	.	TGCGCCAGCAGTCGGGGGGAAGGGTCAATCCAAGAGACCCAGTACTTC	CASSRGEGSIQETQYF
.	TRBV27	TRBJ1-2	.	TGTGCCAGCAGGACAGCTAACTATGGCTACACCTTC	CASRTANYGYTF
.	TRBV27	TRBJ2-7	.	TGTGCCAGCAGTTTAAATGGGGCAGATTTCGTGCAGTACTTC	CASSLNGADFVQYF
.	TRBV5-6	TRBJ1-5	.	TGTGCCAGCAGCGTAAGACAGTTTAGCAATCAGCCCCAGCATTTT	CASSVRQFSNQPQHF
.	TRBV7-9	TRBJ1-2	.	TGTGCCAGCAGCTTCGTACAGGGAGCTGCGCGGTATGGCTACACCTTC	CASSFVQGAARYGYTF
.	TRBV5-1	TRBJ2-6	.	TGCGCCAGCAGCATGGAGGCAGGGGCTGGGGCCAACGTCCTGACTTTC	CASSMEAGAGANVLTF
.	TRBV19	TRBJ1-6	.	TGTGCCAGTACTTGGGGGCCGGGTTCACCCCTCCACTTT	CASTWGPGSPLHF
.	TRBV28	TRBJ1-5	.	TGTGCCAGCACCCAGGGAGGAGGGAACAATCAGCCCCAGCATTTT	CASTQGGGNNQPQHF
few	TRBV5-1	TRBJ2-7	TRBD1	TGCGCCAGCAGCACTGGGACAGCCTCCTACGAGCAGTACTTC	CASSTGTASYEQYF
.	TRBV5-1	TRBJ1-5	.	TGCGCCAGCAGCTTAGGGGGGGCCTACAATCAGCCCCAGCATTTT	CASSLGGAYNQPQHF
.	TRBV5-1	TRBJ1-2	.	TGCGCCAGCAGCCGGGGGGGGGAATCCTATGGCTACACCTTC	CASSRGGESYGYTF
.	TRBV5-1	TRBJ1-1	.	TGCGCCAGCAGCTTGTTAAAAAACACTGAAGCTTTCTTT	CASSLLKNTEAFF
.	TRBV5-6	TRBJ1-3	.	TGTGCCAGCAGCTTGACAGCAGGAAACACCATATATTTT	CASSLTAGNTIYF
.	TRBV6-1	TRBJ1-1	.	TGTGCCAGCAGTGAAGTGGCCACGTGGGCGGAAGCTTTCTTT	CASSEVATWAEAFF
.	TRBV5-4	TRBJ1-2	.	TGTGCCAGCAGCCCGGGGGATGGCTACACCTTC	CASSPGDGYTF
.	TRBV2	TRBJ1-4	.	TGTGCCAGCAGTAGAGGGCGGAATGAAAAACTGTTTTTT	CASSRGRNEKLFF
few	TRBV7-7	TRBJ2-5	.	TGTGCCAGCAGCCCGCGGACAGGGAGGGTCGGGGAGACCCAGTACTTC	CASSPRTGRVGETQYF
.	TRBV18	TRBJ2-2	TRBD1	TGTGCCAGCTCACCACGGGACAGGGGGCAAACCGGGGAGCTGTTTTTT	CASSPRDRGQTGELFF
.	TRBV4-3	TRBJ1-4	TRBD1	TGCGCCAGCAGCCCCCGGACAGGGAAGGAGAATAATGAAAAACTGTTTTTT	CASSPRTGKENNEKLFF